There are many counts of the clone carrying this TCR beta chain. Its antigen remains unidentified. Trimming removed 0 bases from V and 10 bases from J; junction bases left unmatched: 20. This CDR3 comprises 19 residues. CDR1 WSHSY and CDR2 SAAADI come from the germline V gene. The data belong to a study of T-cell reconstitution after alpha-beta-depleted transplantation in children. Study results and limitations: One year post-transplant, T-cell counts and diversity were largely derived from T cells produced anew. Some patients showed high day-60 TCRbeta diversity, which derived from surviving recipient T cells and thymic progenitors.

A library of TCRbeta sequences, prepared with unique molecular identifiers, was generated. TCRdb reanalysed the PCR reads using MiXCR and keeps one entry per CDR3 protein. The data show roughly 200,000 distinct CDR3 sequences, with approximately 11% seen just once and about 30% held by the top ten. Sequenced here: PBMCs, sampled before TCRalphabeta/CD19-depleted stem cell transplant. The receptor's source is a child less than two years old with acute myeloid leukemia, due to receive a stem cell transplant. The genes are TRBV10-2 and TRBJ2-1, with 8 nucleotides matching TRBD2. The CDR3 protein is CASSESGSGVAGRSGEQFF. The CDR3 DNA reads as TGCGCCAGCAGTGAGTCTGGTTCAGGGGTAGCGGGACGCTCGGGGGAGCAGTTCTTC.